Shown below are 20 T cell receptor beta chains from a single sample sequenced in a study of cytomegalovirus exposure and HLA in healthy donors. The PCR contained 60 Vbeta and 13 Jbeta primers. Here immunoSEQ multiplex PCR was the method, and the copy in TCRdb shows in-frame clones only, minus some. The table records around 170,000 clones, over 60% of them present only once. The source material was PBMCs. These receptors all stem from a girl aged 10 to 17 in good health and CMV-seronegative.

About this clone: Germline and junction disagree at one end, which may indicate a read error. This chain uses TRBV19 with TRBJ2-5; weak D call: TRBD1 (6 bases). Germline V gene sequence: CDR1 LNHDA, CDR2 SQIVND (reference sequence). The CDR3 has 13 amino acids. In DNA form, the CDR3 reads TGTGCCAGTAGTGTGGGGGCAGGAGAGGCCCAGTACTTC. This gives the protein CASSVGAGEAQYF.

This chain joins TRBV7-9 and TRBJ2-2; 12 nucleotides line up with TRBD1. The CDR3 consists of 16 residues. Trimming took 3 bases from V and 6 from J; bases not matched to a gene: 5. Per germline, CDR1 SEHNR and CDR2 FQNEAQ (reference sequence). The CDR3 loop is CASSLKGQGAPGELFF. The CDR3 nucleotides read TGTGCCAGCAGCTTGAAGGGACAGGGGGCCCCCGGGGAGCTGTTTTTT. Supplemented by reference TRBV7-9 and TRBJ2-2, the full variable domain reads DTGVSQNPRHKITKRGQNVTFRCDPISEHNRLYWYRQTLGQGPEFLTYFQNEAQLEKSRLLSDRFSAERPKGSFSTLEIQRTEQGDSAMYLCASSLKGQGAPGELFFGEGSRLTVL.

The chain employs TRBV5-4 and TRBJ2-1; tentative D call: TRBD2 (6 bases). Trimming removed 5 bases from V and 9 bases from J, with 18 bases in between. Germline lookup yields CDR1 SGHNT and CDR2 YYREEE (reference sequence). The CDR3 runs to 14 residues. CDR3 in DNA: TGTGCCAGCAGGAACAAGGGAGGAGGCGGTGAGCAGTTCTTC. It yields the protein CASRNKGGGGEQFF.

This sequence joins TRBV5-1 and TRBJ1-6; 8 bases map to TRBD1. The CDR3 is 16 residues long. Unmatched junction bases numbered 8, after V lost 1 base and J lost 8 bases. Per germline, CDR1 SGHRS and CDR2 YFSETQ. CDR3 protein: CASSLQGALWDSPLHF. Here the CDR3 DNA reads TGCGCCAGCAGCTTGCAGGGGGCCCTATGGGATTCACCCCTCCACTTT.

The genes are TRBV7-9 and TRBJ1-4; D remains unclear. The CDR3 covers 14 residues. The V end lost 8 bases, the J end lost 0 bases, and 10 bases lay between the germline ends. CDR1 is SEHNR, CDR2 FQNEAQ, per germline (reference sequence). The CDR3 is CASSGVPTNEKLFF. In DNA, the CDR3 is TGTGCCAGCTCCGGGGTACCAACTAATGAAAAACTGTTTTTT. Looking up the rest from reference TRBV7-9 and TRBJ1-4 gives the full variable domain: DTGVSQNPRHKITKRGQNVTFRCDPISEHNRLYWYRQTLGQGPEFLTYFQNEAQLEKSRLLSDRFSAERPKGSFSTLEIQRTEQGDSAMYLCASSGVPTNEKLFFGSGTQLSVL.

The rearrangement uses TRBV30 and TRBJ1-2, with a tentative D call TRBD1 (5 bases). Looked up from germline, CDR1 is GTSNPN and CDR2 is SVGIG (reference sequence). This CDR3 spans 13 amino acids. Trimming left V 6 bases short and J 4 bases short, with 15 bases between. DNA of the CDR3: TGTGCCTGCATGGCGGGGGGGGTCTATGGCTACACCTTC. Protein sequence: CACMAGGVYGYTF.

The chain carries TRBV10-3 and TRBJ2-5, with TRBD1 identical over 8 bases. Germline V gene sequence: CDR1 ENHRY, CDR2 SYGVKD. With 10 bases clipped from V and 2 bases from J, the junction kept 9 bases outside the gene matches. CDR3 length equals 14 residues. The CDR3, as DNA: TGTGCCACCTCCGGGACAGGACCGCAAGAGACCCAGTACTTC. Translated: CATSGTGPQETQYF.

The chain combines TRBV23-1 with TRBJ2-1; D is possibly TRBD1 (6 bases). TRBV23-1 is noted as an ORF with a role that remains uncertain. This CDR3 has 15 amino acids. V dropped 8 bases and J dropped 5 bases, with 19 bases sitting between them. CDR3: CASHETGKQDNEQFF. CDR3 DNA sequence: TGCGCCAGCCATGAAACAGGGAAGCAGGACAATGAGCAGTTCTTC.

V gene TRBV7-6 combines with J gene TRBJ1-1; TRBD1 agrees at 9 bases. Trimming cost V 5 bases and J 4 bases; bases outside gene matches: 2. The CDR3 runs to 13 residues. Germline CDR1 is SGHVS and CDR2 is FNYEAQ. The CDR3 DNA reads TGTGCCAGCAGCGCGGACAGGGGCACTGAAGCTTTCTTT. Translation: CASSADRGTEAFF.

The chain recombines TRBV15 with TRBJ1-5; D remains unclear. This CDR3 comprises 15 residues. V was trimmed by 0 bases and J by 6 bases, leaving 12 bases between them. CDR1 and CDR2 from the germline V gene are LNHNV and YYDKDF (reference sequence). CDR3 DNA: TGTGCCACCAGCAGAGATCGCGCGTTCGGTCAGCCCCAGCATTTT. Its translation is CATSRDRAFGQPQHF.

The V and J genes are TRBV5-4 and TRBJ2-7; the D gene is possibly TRBD2 (6 bases). The V gene lost 0 bases and the J gene lost 5 bases, with 9 bases spanning the gap. Per the germline V gene, CDR1 is SGHNT and CDR2 is YYREEE (reference sequence). This CDR3 is 13 amino acids long. The DNA of the CDR3 is TGTGCCAGCAGCTTGGTGGGGGGTAACGAGCAGTACTTC. Protein sequence: CASSLVGGNEQYF.

The rearrangement links TRBV30 to TRBJ1-1; D remains unclear. This CDR3 region has 11 residues. Between the trimmed V and J ends, which lost 0 bases and 5 bases, there was a span of 4 bases. CDR1 GTSNPN and CDR2 SVGIG come from the germline V gene (reference sequence). CDR3 residues: CAWSVLTEAFF. For the CDR3, the DNA is TGTGCCTGGAGTGTTTTAACTGAAGCTTTCTTT.

This clone turned up a few times. The V call is TRBV7-9, the J call TRBJ1-2; D gene uncertain. Trimming stripped 7 bases from V and 1 base from J, with 10 bases between. CDR1 and CDR2 (germline): SEHNR, FQNEAQ (reference sequence). CDR3 length equals 13 residues. The CDR3 here is CASTSGDNYGYTF. The CDR3 nucleotides read TGTGCCAGCACCTCCGGAGATAACTATGGCTACACCTTC.

This chain links TRBV7-9 with TRBJ1-5, with 7 bases identical to TRBD1. The CDR3 contains 17 residues. Germline V lookup: CDR1 SEHNR, CDR2 FQNEAQ (reference sequence). Unmatched junction bases numbered 13, after V lost 5 bases and J lost 3 bases. The CDR3 reads CASSPIRSRGDNQPQHF. CDR3 in DNA: TGTGCCAGCAGCCCCATTCGGAGCAGGGGGGACAATCAGCCCCAGCATTTT.

This clone was seen a few times. The rearrangement joins TRBV5-4 to TRBJ2-5, with D possibly being TRBD2 (6 bases). Germline assignment: CDR1 SGHNT and CDR2 YYREEE (reference sequence). The CDR3 is 15 amino acids. Trimming took off 4 bases at V and 4 bases at J, with 17 bases between the two ends. The DNA for the CDR3 is TGTGCCAGCAGCCCGGTGGGGAGGAGCGGAGAGACCCAGTACTTC. It is translated as CASSPVGRSGETQYF. Drawing the rest from reference TRBV5-4 and TRBJ2-5, the complete variable domain is ETGVTQSPTHLIKTRGQQVTLRCSSQSGHNTVSWYQQALGQGPQFIFQYYREEENGRGNFPPRFSGLQFPNYSSELNVNALELDDSALYLCASSPVGRSGETQYFGPGTRLLVL.

The CDR3 DNA follows: TGTGCCAGCAGCTTAGTTGGACTTTCGACCTACGAGCAGTACTTC. Translating gives CASSLVGLSTYEQYF. The V and J genes are TRBV7-9 and TRBJ2-7; the D gene is possibly TRBD2 (5 bases). The germline V and J ends were trimmed by 1 base and 2 bases, with 12 bases remaining between them. This CDR3 spans 15 amino acids. Germline V gene data show CDR1 as SEHNR and CDR2 as FQNEAQ (reference sequence). Full variable domain (rest looked up from reference TRBV7-9 and TRBJ2-7): DTGVSQNPRHKITKRGQNVTFRCDPISEHNRLYWYRQTLGQGPEFLTYFQNEAQLEKSRLLSDRFSAERPKGSFSTLEIQRTEQGDSAMYLCASSLVGLSTYEQYFGPGTRLTVT.

V is TRBV5-1 and J is TRBJ1-1; D gene ambiguous. Looked up from germline, CDR1 is SGHRS and CDR2 is YFSETQ. V shed 7 bases and J shed 0 bases, with 13 bases lying between them. The CDR3 runs to 14 residues. The CDR3 reads CASRREGLNTEAFF. In DNA form, the CDR3 reads TGCGCCAGCCGAAGAGAGGGCTTGAACACTGAAGCTTTCTTT.

This chain uses TRBV28 with TRBJ1-1, with no clear D. The CDR3 covers 13 residues. Germline CDR1 is MDHEN and CDR2 is SYDVKM. V lost 10 bases, J lost 0 bases, and 12 bases lay in between. The CDR3 sequence: CATLRELNTEAFF. DNA for the CDR3: TGTGCCACTTTGCGTGAACTGAACACTGAAGCTTTCTTT.

The genes are TRBV27 and TRBJ1-5, with 7 bases fitting TRBD1. The CDR3 totals 14 residues. The V and J ends lost 6 bases and 4 bases, in that order; junction bases with no gene match: 6. CDR1 and CDR2 (germline): MNHEY, SMNVEV (reference sequence). In DNA form, the CDR3 reads TGTGCCAGCAGAGGTCAACAGGGGAATCAGCCCCAGCATTTT. Residues: CASRGQQGNQPQHF.

The chain carries TRBV5-1 and TRBJ2-1, with TRBD1 matching over 7 bases. CDR1 and CDR2 (germline): SGHRS, YFSETQ. The CDR3 consists of 15 residues. The V segment lost 3 bases and the J segment 2 bases; nucleotides outside the gene matches: 5. DNA for the CDR3: TGCGCCAGCAGCTCCGGGACAGTTACCTACAATGAGCAGTTCTTC. Residues: CASSSGTVTYNEQFF.